A selection of T cell receptor beta chains follows, all from one sample in a study of CD8 T cells in ankylosing spondylitis. MiXCR, run by TCRdb on the 5' RACE reads, gives a single entry per CDR3 protein. Of roughly 300,000 distinct CDR3 sequences listed, 8% are singletons. Sequencing input: blood, either unsorted or a sorted T cell fraction (not recorded which). Every receptor here comes from a male donor with ankylosing spondylitis. CDR3s include the opening cysteine and the closing phenylalanine or tryptophan. The D gene is left open where the match is weak. Clone size is stated in some rows and not others, as once, few, many or a class when expanded.

d_call cdr3_length clone_size j_call v_call cdr3_nt cdr3_aa
. 14 . TRBJ2-1 TRBV15 TGTGCCACCAGCAGAGATTTGGGAGGCGAGGTGCAGTTCTTC CATSRDLGGEVQFF
. 15 . TRBJ2-1 TRBV7-3 TGTGCCAGCAGCTTGCAGCCCAGCTCCTACAATGAGCAGTTCTTC CASSLQPSSYNEQFF
. 13 . TRBJ2-2 TRBV9 TGTGCCAGCAGTGGAAGATACACCGGGGAGCTGTTTTTT CASSGRYTGELFF
. 12 many TRBJ2-7 TRBV29-1 TGCAGCGTACTTAGGGGCAGCTACGAGCAGTACTTC CSVLRGSYEQYF
TRBD2 16 many TRBJ2-1 TRBV20-1 TGCAGTGCTGAAAGGAGGCTAGCGGGAAGGATCGATGAGCAGTTCTTC CSAERRLAGRIDEQFF
. 14 few TRBJ2-4 TRBV24-1 TGTGCCACCAGTGGCCGGACAGCCAAAAACATTCAGTACTTC CATSGRTAKNIQYF
. 15 . TRBJ2-7 TRBV7-2 TGTGCCAGCAGCCTATACAGGGGAGGGTCCTACGAGCAGTACTTC CASSLYRGGSYEQYF
TRBD2 16 . TRBJ2-7 TRBV18 TGTGCCAGCTCACCACGGCTAGCGGGGAGCTCCTACGAGCAGTACTTC CASSPRLAGSSYEQYF
. 15 few TRBJ1-1 TRBV5-1 TGCGCCAGTCTCCCGGGGCCACAAATGAACACTGAAGCTTTCTTT CASLPGPQMNTEAFF
TRBD1 15 few TRBJ2-1 TRBV12-3/TRBV12-4 TGTGCCAGCTCAGGGGGAGTAGTGGGTTACAATGAGCAGTTCTTC CASSGGVVGYNEQFF
. 14 few TRBJ1-4 TRBV3-1 TGTGCCAGCAGCCAAGCCAGTCGTCGGGAAAAACTGTTTTTT CASSQASRREKLFF
. 15 . TRBJ2-5 TRBV7-2 TGTGCCAGCAGCTTAGGGCGGGGTGACGGGGAGACCCAGTACTTC CASSLGRGDGETQYF
TRBD1 13 . TRBJ1-1 TRBV10-1 TGCGCCAGCAGTCCTTGGACAGGGTCTGACGCTTTCTTT CASSPWTGSDAFF
. 11 . TRBJ1-2 TRBV29-1 TGCAGCGTGGGGGGCGTCTATGGCTACACCTTC CSVGGVYGYTF
. 13 many TRBJ2-5 TRBV7-8 TGTGCCAGCAGCTTGGGGAATTGGGAGACCCAGTACTTC CASSLGNWETQYF
TRBD2 17 few TRBJ2-3 TRBV5-1 TGCGCCAGCAGCTTGGTACTCGGACTAGCGGGAGCAGATACGCAGTATTTT CASSLVLGLAGADTQYF
. 16 few TRBJ2-7 TRBV7-8 TGTGCCAGCAGCTACCCCAGGATCCAGGGTACGACGGAGCACTACTTC CASSYPRIQGTTEHYF
TRBD2 16 few TRBJ2-1 TRBV6-1 TGTGCCAGCAGTGGTCTGGGACTAGATTTCTACAATGAGCAGTTCTTC CASSGLGLDFYNEQFF
. 13 many TRBJ1-1 TRBV5-1 TGCGCCAGCAGCTTGGGAACCGGCACTGAAGCTTTCTTT CASSLGTGTEAFF
. 15 many TRBJ2-1 TRBV28 TGTGCCAGCAGACGACAAGGACCGGCCTACAATGAGCAGTTCTTC CASRRQGPAYNEQFF
. 14 . TRBJ1-6 TRBV12-3/TRBV12-4 TGTGCCAGCGCCCAGGGTCGTGTCGGATCACCCCTCCACTTT CASAQGRVGSPLHF
. 15 many TRBJ2-3 TRBV3-1 TGTGCCAGCAGCCAAGCACAGCCTAGCACAGATACGCAGTATTTT CASSQAQPSTDTQYF
TRBD2 17 few TRBJ2-1 TRBV5-5 TGTGCCAGCAGCTTGCTAGCTACTAGCGGGAGGGCCGGTGAGCAGTTCTTC CASSLLATSGRAGEQFF
. 13 few TRBJ2-1 TRBV2 TGTGCCAGCAGTGTGAACCTCAGCTATGAGCAGTTCTTC CASSVNLSYEQFF
. 19 few TRBJ2-2 TRBV3-1 TGTGCCAGCAGCCAAGAGCCCCGTCGGGGTATTTTCCTCACCGGGGAGCTGTTTTTT CASSQEPRRGIFLTGELFF
. 16 many TRBJ2-1 TRBV20-1 TGCAGTGCTAGAACTTCTGCGAGCCTCTCCTACAATGAGCAGTTCTTC CSARTSASLSYNEQFF
. 12 many TRBJ1-2 TRBV12-3/TRBV12-4 TGTGCCAGCAGTTGGAACAGCTATGGCTACACCTTC CASSWNSYGYTF
TRBD1 15 many TRBJ1-6 TRBV7-2 TGTGCCAGCAGCACGGGACAGGCTCATAATTCACCCCTCCACTTT CASSTGQAHNSPLHF
TRBD1 15 few TRBJ2-5 TRBV18 TGTGCCAGCTCACCAGGGGGCCAGGGGGAAGAGACCCAGTACTTC CASSPGGQGEETQYF
TRBD1 14 few TRBJ1-4 TRBV20-1 TGCAGTGCGGATGGGACAGGGAGTAATGAAAAACTGTTTTTT CSADGTGSNEKLFF
. 14 few TRBJ1-4 TRBV5-4 TGTGCCAGCAGCTCCGAGGGGGATCGAGAAAAACTGTTTTTT CASSSEGDREKLFF
. 20 . TRBJ2-6 TRBV9 TGTGCCAGCAGCGTACAGGGACTGGGGGATCCCCTCTCTGGGGCCAACGTCCTGACTTTC CASSVQGLGDPLSGANVLTF
. 14 many TRBJ2-1 TRBV29-1 TGCAGCGTGGGGGCGGGAGTCTCCTACAATGAGCAGTTCTTC CSVGAGVSYNEQFF
TRBD2 15 few TRBJ2-7 TRBV6-2/TRBV6-3 TGTGCCAGCCTCAGAAGGGGCCTAGCGGATTACGAGCAGTACTTC CASLRRGLADYEQYF
TRBD2 15 . TRBJ2-3 TRBV20-1 TGCAGTGCTAGTCTTGCGGGAGTTGGTACAGATACGCAGTATTTT CSASLAGVGTDTQYF
TRBD1 15 . TRBJ2-5 TRBV9 TGTGCCAGCAGCGGCTCCGGGACAGGGTTGATGACCCAGTACTTC CASSGSGTGLMTQYF
TRBD1 14 . TRBJ1-5 TRBV29-1 TGCAGCGTTGCACAAGGGGGCGACAATCAGCCCCAGCATTTT CSVAQGGDNQPQHF
. 16 few TRBJ2-7 TRBV7-8 TGTGCCAGCAGCTCCGACCCACAGGCGAGCTCCTACGAGCAGTACTTC CASSSDPQASSYEQYF
. 16 . TRBJ1-2 TRBV30 TGTGCCTGGAGCCCCGTGACCTATTGGGGGGCGATTGGCTACACCTTC CAWSPVTYWGAIGYTF
. 16 few TRBJ1-5 TRBV12-5 TGTGCTAGTGGTTTGTCCGCAGGTTATAGCAATCAGCCCCAGCATTTT CASGLSAGYSNQPQHF
TRBD2 17 few TRBJ2-2 TRBV20-1 TGCAGTGCTAGAGGTTTACTAGCGGGATCAAACACCGGGGAGCTGTTTTTT CSARGLLAGSNTGELFF